The following is a T cell receptor beta chain sequence with its context. Its antigen target is currently unknown. No base qualities exist here, and no much larger clone lies one base off it. Genomic DNA was the input for TRB sequencing, which was run either with the immunoSEQ assay at survey resolution or with the hsTCRB kit. For the original study's pipeline: The immunoSEQ software was used for initial read processing, and the LymphoSeq R package was used for repertoire analyses. Clonality was calculated as 1 minus normalized Shannon entropy, and the Gini coefficient was also calculated for each TRB dataset. Phenotypes of unsorted samples were inferred by mapping TRB sequences from sorted subsets of the recipient or donor onto the same recipient's unsorted samples. TCRdb's version of the immuneACCESS table is confined to in-frame rearrangements and falls short of the full clone set. An unresolved V gene accounts for under half of the shortfall where checked; the remainder is of unknown origin. D and trimming come from the DNA, and the V and J calls and clone size come from that table. The sample records about 12,000 clones, none occurring a single time. The ten largest clones take up about 25% of the sample.

This sample was included in a study of T cells after posttransplantation cyclophosphamide (dated by TCRdb to 2015 to 2016). For the wider study: Using TRB sequencing, the study followed how the T cell repertoire rebuilt after myeloablative bone marrow transplantation with posttransplantation cyclophosphamide given as GVHD prophylaxis. Samples from some 32 PTCy-treated patients and 16 related bone marrow donors of those patients were subjected to antigen receptor sequencing. Blood from all 35 or so PTCy patients with 1-year posttransplant specimens was subjected to TRB sequencing. In 3 patients, TRB sequencing was also performed on up to 3 more blood samples taken 2 to 5.2 years after transplant, and in several patients, pretransplant blood was also TRB-sequenced. TRA and TRB clonality were tightly correlated in several samples, so subsequent TCR analyses focused on TRB only. Public TRB sequences were searched against a database of over 3,000 sequences associated with responses to pathogens, tumor antigens, self-antigens and alloantigens.

The label giving this sample's time point can be read as: posttransplant day relative to BM transplant. Reading the label with the study, this specimen's treatment or condition is: high-dose cyclophosphamide on days +3 and +4 as single-agent GVHD prophylaxis. PTCy patients received busulfan and fludarabine conditioning, a related or unrelated marrow graft, and cyclophosphamide on days +3 and +4. The PTCy-treated patients were enrolled in a prospective multi-institutional clinical trial. Peripheral blood and bone marrow mononuclear cells were isolated by Ficoll-Hypaque density centrifugation and were cryopreserved. Spanning cysteine to phenylalanine, the CDR3 consists of 17 amino acids. Only the CDR3 part of the read is kept: 51 bases, read in frame from the first base. Broad study findings and their caveats: Donor-recipient similarity was low at 1-2 months but increased during the first year, and donor CD8+ memory clones often dominated later blood repertoires. Across roughly 45 patients, recipient CMV seropositivity and CMV reactivation were highly associated with TRB clonality; PTCy diversity was similar to CNI/methotrexate controls. The TRB repertoires of T cells infiltrating skin or GI tract showed only limited overlap with the TRB repertoires of T cells in blood.

The chain joins TRBV21-1 to TRBJ2-3; TRBD2, the table's D call, lacks a check against the DNA. TRBV21-1 is a listed pseudogene. This sequence originates from a female patient aged 35 to 55 who received an allogeneic stem cell transplant from an unrelated donor, was CMV-positive, and had acute GVHD only. Some T cells present after a transplant may be cells of the graft donor. The source was PBMCs, collected after allogeneic stem cell transplant with posttransplant cyclophosphamide. The CDR3 loop reads CARRQQLGLAGPPTQYF. The DNA is TGTGCCAGGAGACAACAACTAGGACTAGCGGGACCTCCTACGCAGTATTTT.